The 15 T cell receptor beta chains below all came from one sample that was sequenced in a study of post-analysis software for immune sequencing data. Study-level points and caveats: TRBV segments more frequent in patients than in controls numbered several and included TRBV5-6, TRBV5-1 and TRBV20-1.

Presence of unique molecular identifiers characterized the TCR beta cDNA libraries. Each CDR3 protein gets one entry after TCRdb re-called the PCR reads with MiXCR. Among 170,000 or so distinct CDR3 sequences, about 30% were seen once, and the ten largest hold less than 1.6%. Antigens of these TCRs are unknown. Material for sequencing was blood. The receptors were gathered from a girl aged 5-17 years with multiple sclerosis.

This clonotype was seen only a few times. The chain employs TRBV6-2 or TRBV6-3 and TRBJ1-5, with D tentatively TRBD1 (6 bases). This CDR3 region has 14 residues. Between the trimmed V and J ends, which lost 6 bases and 5 bases, there was a span of 14 bases. Germline lookup yields CDR1 MNHEY and CDR2 SVGEGT. The CDR3 coding sequence is TGTGCCAGCAGACATGCCAGGGGCGATCAGCCCCAGCATTTT. As protein: CASRHARGDQPQHF.

V usage is TRBV5-1 and J usage is TRBJ2-1; 14 nucleotides match TRBD2. The V gene's germline CDR1 is SGHRS and CDR2 YFSETQ. The CDR3 runs 16 residues. The V gene end was trimmed by 4 bases and the J gene end by 8 bases; junction bases not matched to a gene: 8. CDR3 in amino acids: CASSMRLAGGGDEQFF. CDR3 nucleotide sequence: TGCGCCAGCAGCATGCGACTAGCGGGAGGGGGGGATGAGCAGTTCTTC.

This clonotype was seen once. The chain carries TRBV4-3 and TRBJ2-1; 7 bases map to TRBD2. Germline CDR1 and CDR2: LGHNA and YSLEER. The CDR3 spans 15 residues. V shed 6 bases, J shed 5 bases, and the junction held 10 bases outside the gene matches. The CDR3 DNA is TGCGCCAGCAGTTGGACTGGCGGGAGAAACAATGAGCAGTTCTTC. Translation: CASSWTGGRNNEQFF.

V and J are TRBV7-9 and TRBJ2-7; D unresolved. This CDR3 has 14 residues. The V end was cut by 11 bases, the J end by 1 base, with 18 bases between. Germline V gene lookup returns CDR1 SEHNR and CDR2 FQNEAQ (reference sequence). As DNA, the CDR3 is TGTGCCTCCGCCAGTGGCCCCGGGTCCTACGAGCAGTACTTC. It translates to CASASGPGSYEQYF. Using reference TRBV7-9 and TRBJ2-7 for the parts outside the CDR3, the full variable domain is DTGVSQNPRHKITKRGQNVTFRCDPISEHNRLYWYRQTLGQGPEFLTYFQNEAQLEKSRLLSDRFSAERPKGSFSTLEIQRTEQGDSAMYLCASASGPGSYEQYFGPGTRLTVT.

The V and J genes are TRBV10-3 and TRBJ1-2, with a weak D call TRBD1 (5 bases). The V end was cut by 6 bases, the J end by 4 bases, with 15 bases between. Germline CDR1 reads ENHRY; CDR2 reads SYGVKD. This CDR3 spans 14 amino acids. The CDR3 coding sequence is TGTGCCATCAGCCCCGACAGATTGGGCTATGGCTACACCTTC. Protein product: CAISPDRLGYGYTF.

This clonotype appeared a few times. The V gene is TRBV19, the J gene TRBJ2-5; 13 positions match TRBD2. The CDR3 runs 15 residues. After removal of 5 bases from V and 7 bases from J, the junction contained 7 bases not matched to a gene. Germline V gives CDR1 LNHDA, CDR2 SQIVND (reference sequence). The CDR3 coding sequence is TGTGCCAGTAGTCCCAGACTAGCGGGAGGAACGACCCAGTACTTC. Its protein is CASSPRLAGGTTQYF.

As to this clonotype: A much larger clonotype is one base distant, so this may be a read error. The rearrangement uses TRBV20-1 and TRBJ2-7; weak D call: TRBD2 (5 bases). V dropped 3 bases and J dropped 12 bases, with 24 bases sitting between them. The CDR3 is made up of 14 amino acids. Germline-derived CDR1 and CDR2 are DFQATT and SNEGSKA (reference sequence). The CDR3 sequence is CSARRLADQETRYF. The CDR3 DNA is TGCAGTGCTAGGCGGCTAGCTGATCAAGAGACCCGGTACTTC.

This clonotype was observed at least ten times. The CDR3 sequence is CASRAGGLRVEQYF. The CDR3 DNA is TGTGCCAGCAGGGCGGGGGGCCTCCGAGTGGAGCAGTACTTC. The chain is built from TRBV6-1 and TRBJ2-7; TRBD2 aligns across 8 bases. Per germline, CDR1 MNHNS and CDR2 SASEGT. Losses at the gene ends were 6 bases for V and 7 bases for J; bases not matched to a gene: 11. The CDR3 has 14 residues.

Only a few counts were recorded for this clonotype. The chain employs TRBV28 and TRBJ2-3, with 7 bases identical to TRBD1. The germline V gene has CDR1 MDHEN and CDR2 SYDVKM. V lost 8 bases and J lost 6; bases outside the gene matches: 11. The CDR3 is made up of 14 amino acids. CDR3 bases: TGTGCCAGCTCCAAGGGGGCCAGGGTGGATACGCAGTATTTT. It codes for CASSKGARVDTQYF.

This chain uses TRBV7-9 with TRBJ2-3; a possible D gene is TRBD2 (6 bases). The CDR3 has 15 amino acids. With 5 bases removed from V and 5 bases from J, the gap between germline ends came to 17 bases. The germline gives CDR1 SEHNR, CDR2 FQNEAQ (reference sequence). The CDR3 reads CASSPPDGGKDTQYF. The CDR3 coding sequence is TGTGCCAGCAGCCCCCCTGACGGCGGGAAAGATACGCAGTATTTT.

There are many counts of this clonotype. This rearrangement joins TRBV7-9 to TRBJ2-6; D is uncertain. The CDR3 is 16 residues long. CDR1 SEHNR and CDR2 FQNEAQ come from the germline V gene (reference sequence). V dropped 6 bases and J dropped 1 base, with 13 bases sitting between them. The CDR3 spells CASRPPAGSGANVLTF. The DNA of the CDR3 is TGTGCCAGCAGACCCCCCGCCGGGTCTGGGGCCAACGTCCTGACTTTC.

The rearrangement joins TRBV5-1 to TRBJ1-1; no definite D call. Germline V gene lookup returns CDR1 SGHRS and CDR2 YFSETQ. This CDR3 spans 14 amino acids. Deletions cut 3 bases from V and 3 bases from J, with 12 bases between. This CDR3 is CASSSLSGDTEAFF. The CDR3 DNA reads as TGCGCCAGCAGCTCACTCTCGGGTGACACTGAAGCTTTCTTT.

This clonotype turned up a few times. The chain carries TRBV6-6 and TRBJ1-1; D remains ambiguous. This CDR3 spans 13 amino acids. Trimming took 10 bases from V and 1 from J, leaving 13 bases between them. Per germline, CDR1 MNHNY and CDR2 SVGAGI (reference sequence). The CDR3 bases are TGTGCCATCATCCAACTCTGGAACACTGAAGCTTTCTTT. This translates into CAIIQLWNTEAFF.

The chain recombines TRBV9 with TRBJ2-1; 9 nucleotides align to TRBD2. Germline V gene sequence: CDR1 SGDLS, CDR2 YYNGEE. Germline trimming cut 0 bases from V and 8 bases from J; bases unmatched to any gene: 9. CDR3 length: 16 amino acids. The CDR3 DNA reads as TGTGCCAGCAGCGTAGGGCAAGGTAGCGGGAGTTATGAGCAGTTCTTC. Its translation is CASSVGQGSGSYEQFF.

This chain connects TRBV30 to TRBJ1-1; tentative D call: TRBD1 (5 bases). Trimming shortened V by 3 bases and J by 0 bases, and 11 bases separated the two germline ends. CDR1 and CDR2 from the germline V gene are GTSNPN and SVGIG (reference sequence). The CDR3 has 14 amino acids. The CDR3 DNA reads TGTGCCTGGAGGGACAAAAGAATGAACACTGAAGCTTTCTTT. Translation: CAWRDKRMNTEAFF.